Given below is one TCR beta chain in context. Its antigen is unknown. This record comes from a study of T cell repertoires in cytomegalovirus infection. On the study more broadly: The public TCR beta signatures pointed to both CMV infection and matching HLA type.

Each CDR3 protein is one row after TCRdb ran MiXCR on the reads. This table has 200,000 to 250,000 distinct CDR3 sequences, approximately 24% appearing once. Trimming stripped 3 bases from V and 3 bases from J, with 12 bases between. CDR1 is SQVTM and CDR2 is ANQGSEA in the germline V gene. This CDR3 is built from 13 residues. Study observations and caveats: Frequencies of public TCR beta families were cumulated, and this identified carriers of CMV plus the relevant HLA. Clonotype analysis showed dominance of the ex vivo response by HLA-C-restricted CMV-specific TCR beta clonotypes.

This TCR was sampled from a human donor in good health (CMV status not recorded). Some clones in this sample may be carry-over from other donors' samples. The chain is built from TRBV29-1 and TRBJ2-7; D gene unclear. Sequenced input: CD8+ T cells from PBMCs. The CDR3 nucleotides read TGCAGCGTTGAGACGGGCAGGTTCTACGAGCAGTACTTC. Its translation is CSVETGRFYEQYF.